These T cell receptor beta chains were read from a single sample in a study of beta chain features in type 1 diabetes. Profiling relied on immunoSEQ multiplex PCR, and the TCRdb table lists in-frame clones only, not all of them. The table includes fewer than 550,000 clones, 11% detected once. Material: naive CD4+ T cells from blood. These receptors originate from a young woman in good health. Each CDR3 is given with its conserved first and last residue. The D gene is left open where the match is weak. For some rows the clone size is stated as once, few or many, or as a class when expanded; others skip it.

CDR3nt,CDR3aa,v_gene,d_gene,abundance,j_gene
TGTGCCAGCGGAGCCCAGCAGGGGGCCGGAAACACCATATATTTT,CASGAQQGAGNTIYF,TRBV2,TRBD1,few,TRBJ1-3
TGTGCCAGCAGCTTAGGGGCAGTCTCTGGAAACACCATATATTTT,CASSLGAVSGNTIYF,TRBV7-9,-,-,TRBJ1-3
TGCGCCAGCAGCTCGGGGACGGCAGGCAAAAACATTCAGTACTTC,CASSSGTAGKNIQYF,TRBV5-1,-,-,TRBJ2-4
TGTGCCAGCAGCTTAGTTCGGCTTGAAGCTTTCTTT,CASSLVRLEAFF,TRBV7-9,-,few,TRBJ1-1
TGTGCCAGCAGCTTAAGGCCGGACACGGATACGCAGTATTTT,CASSLRPDTDTQYF,TRBV7-2,-,-,TRBJ2-3
TGCGCCAGCAGCCCGGGACAGGGGGCGCGCGAGCAGTTCTTC,CASSPGQGAREQFF,TRBV5-1,TRBD1,few,TRBJ2-1
TGTGCCAGCAGCGTAGGACAGAATAATTCACCCCTCCACTTT,CASSVGQNNSPLHF,TRBV9,-,few,TRBJ1-6
TGTGCCAGCAGTTTGGTACAGCCCCAGCATTTT,CASSLVQPQHF,TRBV28,-,few,TRBJ1-5
TGTGCCAGCAGCCTAAGTTCTTCCGGACAGGGAACGCAGTATTTT,CASSLSSSGQGTQYF,TRBV7-3,TRBD1,many,TRBJ2-3
TGTGCCAGCTCACCGGAACTAGTCTTTGAGACCCAGTACTTC,CASSPELVFETQYF,TRBV18,-,-,TRBJ2-5
TGTGCCAGCACCCCAAGAGGGACAACTAATGAAAAACTGTTTTTT,CASTPRGTTNEKLFF,TRBV25-1,-,-,TRBJ1-4
TGCAGCGGACGAAGGAGCATGAACACTGAAGCTTTCTTT,CSGRRSMNTEAFF,TRBV29-1,-,-,TRBJ1-1
TGCAGCGTCTCCACAACTAGCGGGAGGGCCCATAGGAATGAGCAGTTCTTC,CSVSTTSGRAHRNEQFF,TRBV29-1,TRBD2,-,TRBJ2-1
TGTGCCAGCAGTTACTCCACGCGGGACAGGAGGTATTTT,CASSYSTRDRRYF,TRBV6-5,TRBD1,-,TRBJ2-3
TGTGCCACCTCTAATGGGGCTGAGCAGTTCTTC,CATSNGAEQFF,TRBV7-3,-,few,TRBJ2-1
TGTGCCAGTAGGGTAGCGGGAGCTGCCCACAATGAGCAGTTCTTC,CASRVAGAAHNEQFF,TRBV19,TRBD2,few,TRBJ2-1
TGCGCCAGCACCCATTCCTTGAACACTGAAGCTTTCTTT,CASTHSLNTEAFF,TRBV5-1,-,-,TRBJ1-1
TGTGCCAGCAGTGACCTCGGGGGCGAGCAGTACTTC,CASSDLGGEQYF,TRBV25-1,-,few,TRBJ2-7
TGCAGCGTTGTGTCGGGCAGGGTCTCCCACGAGCAGTACTTC,CSVVSGRVSHEQYF,TRBV29-1,-,few,TRBJ2-7
TGTGCCAGCAGCTTACTGGTAAAGGACACTGAAGCTTTCTTT,CASSLLVKDTEAFF,TRBV7-9,-,-,TRBJ1-1
TGTGCTAGCAGCTTGAATAGAGGCGAGACCCAGTACTTC,CASSLNRGETQYF,TRBV7-7,-,-,TRBJ2-5
TGTGCCAGCAAGGGGAGCGAGAGCACAGATACGCAGTATTTT,CASKGSESTDTQYF,TRBV2,-,few,TRBJ2-3